This T cell receptor (beta chain) was sequenced in a study of circulating and synovial CD4+ cells in juvenile arthritis. Study results and caveats: Vbeta family usage analysis did not detect the pathogenic-like versus bulk difference. Bulk blood CD4 repertoires were more diverse than these. CPL versus bulk CD4 samples: T cell genome counts differed by at least an order of magnitude.

Sequenced samples came from active juvenile idiopathic arthritis patients. Method: immunoSEQ multiplex PCR; TCRdb's copy keeps in-frame clones and lacks some. The table includes 30,000 to 40,000 clones, nearly 97% detected once. Worth noting for this clone: The antigen remains unidentified.

Sequencing was done on a sample of CD4+ T cells from blood. The origin of this receptor is a human donor with juvenile idiopathic arthritis.

This CDR3 reads CASSRGSGEAFF. Here the CDR3 DNA reads TGCGCCAGCAGCCGGGGATCTGGTGAAGCTTTCTTT. The chain is built from TRBV5-1 and TRBJ1-1, with unresolved D. V was cut by 4 bases and J by 7 bases, with 11 bases left in between. The CDR3 spans 12 residues. Germline CDR1 and CDR2: SGHRS and YFSETQ.